This TCR beta chain is drawn from a study of blood T cell repertoires in COVID-19. Study context: There were acute and convalescent COVID-19 samples, and they came from the United States, Italy and Spain.

The V end lost 5 bases, the J end lost 8 bases, and 13 bases lay between the germline ends. The V gene's germline CDR1 is GTSNPN and CDR2 SVGIG (reference sequence). The CDR3 totals 13 residues. Authors' data handling: Amplifying reference gene primers gave estimates of nucleated cell counts. Clones were read by immunoSEQ multiplex PCR, and TCRdb kept only the in-frame ones, dropping some. From that table come the V and J calls and clone size; the DNA was used to work out D and trimming. The sample gives 120,000 or so clones, around 91% of which show up once; 25% to 30% is in the top ten. Sequencing input: peripheral blood. The V call is TRBV30, the J call TRBJ1-6, with D possibly TRBD1 on 5 matching bases. The sequence derives from a man in his 70s with active or convalescent COVID-19. The CDR3 DNA reads TGTGCCTGGCCCGGGGGTATCGATTCACCCCTCCACTTT. Translating gives CAWPGGIDSPLHF. Full variable domain (outside the CDR3, taken from reference TRBV30 and TRBJ1-6): SQTIHQWPATLVQPVGSPLSLECTVEGTSNPNLYWYRQAAGRGLQLLFYSVGIGQISSEVPQNLSASRPQDRQFILSSKKLLLSDSGFYLCAWPGGIDSPLHFGNGTRLTVT.